Here is one T cell receptor (beta chain) with its context. The antigen is unknown. TCRdb keeps only in-frame clones here, not all; method: immunoSEQ multiplex PCR. The profile shows approximately 89,000 clones, more than 75% of them singletons. These data belong to a study of T cell repertoires and HLA-DP antigens. Overall study context: Alloantigens: one with one groove difference and one with approximately 9 differences versus self.

The study's findings and limits: Naive and memory CD4+ cells were analysed together, not apart.

The sequenced material came from CD4+ T cells from PBMCs. The receptor was derived from a man between 45 and 60 years old in good health and CMV-seronegative.

This CDR3 is CASSLTNYGYTF. CDR3 bases: TGTGCCAGCAGCTTAACGAACTATGGCTACACCTTC. The rearrangement links TRBV7-2 to TRBJ1-2; the D is unclear. This CDR3 region has 12 residues. With 2 bases removed from V and 2 bases from J, the gap between germline ends came to 3 bases. Germline CDR1 is SGHTA and CDR2 is FQGNSA.